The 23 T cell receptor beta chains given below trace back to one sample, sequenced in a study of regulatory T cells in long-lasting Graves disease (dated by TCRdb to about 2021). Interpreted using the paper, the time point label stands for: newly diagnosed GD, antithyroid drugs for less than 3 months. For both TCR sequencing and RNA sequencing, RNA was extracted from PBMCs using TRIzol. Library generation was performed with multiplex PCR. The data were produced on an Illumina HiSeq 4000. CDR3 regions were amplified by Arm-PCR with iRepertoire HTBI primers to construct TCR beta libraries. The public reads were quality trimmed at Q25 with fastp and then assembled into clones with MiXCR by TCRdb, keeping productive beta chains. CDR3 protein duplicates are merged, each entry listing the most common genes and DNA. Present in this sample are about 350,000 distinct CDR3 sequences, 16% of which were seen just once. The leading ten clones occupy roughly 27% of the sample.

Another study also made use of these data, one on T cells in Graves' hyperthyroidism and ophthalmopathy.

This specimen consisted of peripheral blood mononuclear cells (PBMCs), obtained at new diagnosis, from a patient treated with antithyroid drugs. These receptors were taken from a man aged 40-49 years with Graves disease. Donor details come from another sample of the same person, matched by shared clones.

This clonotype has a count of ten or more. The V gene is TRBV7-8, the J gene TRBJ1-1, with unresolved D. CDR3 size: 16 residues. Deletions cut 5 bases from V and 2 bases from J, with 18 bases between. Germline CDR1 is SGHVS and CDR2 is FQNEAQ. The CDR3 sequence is CASSPYLWGENTEAFF. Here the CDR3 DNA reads TGTGCCAGCAGCCCTTATCTTTGGGGTGAAAACACTGAAGCTTTCTTT. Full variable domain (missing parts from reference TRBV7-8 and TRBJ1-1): GAGVSQSPRYKVAKRGQDVALRCDPISGHVSLFWYQQALGQGPEFLTYFQNEAQLDKSGLPSDRFFAERPEGSVSTLKIQRTQQEDSAVYLCASSPYLWGENTEAFFGQGTRLTVV.

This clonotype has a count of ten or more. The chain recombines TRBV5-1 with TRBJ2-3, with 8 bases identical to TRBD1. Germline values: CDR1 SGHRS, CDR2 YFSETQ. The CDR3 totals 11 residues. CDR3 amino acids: CDRQGRDTQYF. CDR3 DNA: TGCGACAGACAGGGGAGGGATACGCAGTATTTT.

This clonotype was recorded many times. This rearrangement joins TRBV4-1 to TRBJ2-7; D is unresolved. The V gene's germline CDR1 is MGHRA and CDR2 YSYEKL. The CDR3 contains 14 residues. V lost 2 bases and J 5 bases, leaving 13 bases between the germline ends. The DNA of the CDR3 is TGCGCCAGCAGCCAAAGCGTAATAAGCGACGAGCAGTACTTC. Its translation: CASSQSVISDEQYF.

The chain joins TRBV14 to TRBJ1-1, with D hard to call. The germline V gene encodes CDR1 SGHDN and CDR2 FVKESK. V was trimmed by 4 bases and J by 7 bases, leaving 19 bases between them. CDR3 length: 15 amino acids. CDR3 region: CASSLGPGGYGEAFF. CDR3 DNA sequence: TGTGCCAGCAGCCTAGGACCGGGAGGTTATGGTGAAGCTTTCTTT. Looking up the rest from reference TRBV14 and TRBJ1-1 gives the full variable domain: EAGVTQFPSHSVIEKGQTVTLRCDPISGHDNLYWYRRVMGKEIKFLLHFVKESKQDESGMPNNRFLAERTGGTYSTLKVQPAELEDSGVYFCASSLGPGGYGEAFFGQGTRLTVV.

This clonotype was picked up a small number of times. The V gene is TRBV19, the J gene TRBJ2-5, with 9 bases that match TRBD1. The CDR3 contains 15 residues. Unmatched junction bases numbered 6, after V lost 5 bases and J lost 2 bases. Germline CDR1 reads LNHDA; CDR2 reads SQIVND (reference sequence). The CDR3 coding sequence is TGTGCCAGTAGTTCGGGACAGGGAATACAAGAGACCCAGTACTTC. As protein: CASSSGQGIQETQYF.

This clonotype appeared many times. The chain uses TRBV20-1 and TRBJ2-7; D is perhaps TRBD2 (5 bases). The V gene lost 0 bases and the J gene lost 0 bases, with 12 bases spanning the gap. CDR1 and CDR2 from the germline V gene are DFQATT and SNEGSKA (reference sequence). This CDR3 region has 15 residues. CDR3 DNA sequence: TGCAGTGCTAGAGAGACTAATATCCTCTCCTACGAGCAGTACTTC. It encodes CSARETNILSYEQYF.

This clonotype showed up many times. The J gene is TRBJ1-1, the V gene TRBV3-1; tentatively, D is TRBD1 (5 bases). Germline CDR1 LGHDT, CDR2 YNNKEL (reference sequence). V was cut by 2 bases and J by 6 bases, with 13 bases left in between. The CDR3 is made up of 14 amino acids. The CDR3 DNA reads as TGTGCCAGCAGCCAATGGGACCTACTCGCTGAAGCTTTCTTT. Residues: CASSQWDLLAEAFF.

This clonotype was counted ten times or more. CDR3 loop: CAWSISDTQYF. The CDR3 DNA reads as TGTGCCTGGAGTATTTCAGATACGCAGTATTTT. The chain joins TRBV30 to TRBJ2-3; D uncertain. The CDR3 has 11 residues. Germline V gene lookup returns CDR1 GTSNPN and CDR2 SVGIG (reference sequence). V was clipped by 2 bases and J by 4 bases, with 4 bases between them.

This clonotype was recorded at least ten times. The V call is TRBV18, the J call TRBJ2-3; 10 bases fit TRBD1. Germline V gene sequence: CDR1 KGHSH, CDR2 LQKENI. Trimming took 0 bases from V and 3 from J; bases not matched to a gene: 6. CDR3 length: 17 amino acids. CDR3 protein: CASSPPGQGGRTDTQYF. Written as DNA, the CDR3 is TGTGCCAGCTCACCACCAGGACAGGGGGGGAGGACAGATACGCAGTATTTT.

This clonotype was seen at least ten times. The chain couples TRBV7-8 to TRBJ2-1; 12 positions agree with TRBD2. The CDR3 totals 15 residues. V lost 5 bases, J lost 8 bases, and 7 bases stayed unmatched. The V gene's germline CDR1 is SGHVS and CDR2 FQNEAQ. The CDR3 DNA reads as TGTGCCAGCAGCCCTACTAGCGGGGGGTTCCATGAGCAGTTCTTC. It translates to CASSPTSGGFHEQFF.

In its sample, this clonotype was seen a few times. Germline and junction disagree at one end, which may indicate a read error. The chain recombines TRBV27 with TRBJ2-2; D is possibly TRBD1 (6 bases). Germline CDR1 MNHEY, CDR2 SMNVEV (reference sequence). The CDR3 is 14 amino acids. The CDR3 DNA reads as TGTGCCAGCACATTGGGGACAAACACCGGGAAGCTGTTTTTT. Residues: CASTLGTNTGKLFF.

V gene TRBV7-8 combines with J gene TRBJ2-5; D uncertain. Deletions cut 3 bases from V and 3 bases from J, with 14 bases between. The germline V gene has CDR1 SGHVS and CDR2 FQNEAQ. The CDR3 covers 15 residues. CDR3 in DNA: TGTGCCAGCAGCTTTTCTTCCGAGAGGAAAGAGACCCAGTACTTC. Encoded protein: CASSFSSERKETQYF.

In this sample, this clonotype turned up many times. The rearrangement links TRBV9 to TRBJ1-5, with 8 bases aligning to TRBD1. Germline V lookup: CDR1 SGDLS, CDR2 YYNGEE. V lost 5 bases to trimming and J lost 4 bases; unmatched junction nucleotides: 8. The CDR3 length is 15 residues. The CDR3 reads CASSVGTGGNQPQHF. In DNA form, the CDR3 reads TGTGCCAGCAGTGTTGGGACAGGAGGGAATCAGCCCCAGCATTTT.

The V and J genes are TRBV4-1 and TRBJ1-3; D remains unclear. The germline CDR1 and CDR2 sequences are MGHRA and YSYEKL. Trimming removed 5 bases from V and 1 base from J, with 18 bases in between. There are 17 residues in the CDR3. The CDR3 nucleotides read TGCGCCAGCAGCAGACGGACGGGATTAATATCTGGAAACACCATATATTTT. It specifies CASSRRTGLISGNTIYF.

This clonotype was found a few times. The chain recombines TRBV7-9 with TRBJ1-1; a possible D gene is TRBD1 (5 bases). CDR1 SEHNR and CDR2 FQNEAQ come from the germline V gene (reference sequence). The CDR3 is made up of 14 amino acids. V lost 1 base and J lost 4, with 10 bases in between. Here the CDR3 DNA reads TGTGCCAGCAGCTTAGAAGGGGCGAGCACTGAAGCTTTCTTT. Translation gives CASSLEGASTEAFF.

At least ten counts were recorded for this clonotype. CDR3 in amino acids: CASSLSRNTEAFF. The CDR3, as DNA: TGTGCCAGCAGTTTGTCCAGAAACACTGAAGCTTTCTTT. This chain links TRBV7-9 with TRBJ1-1, with unresolved D. The CDR3 has 13 amino acids. Trimming removed 6 bases from V and 2 bases from J, with 10 bases in between. Germline V gene sequence: CDR1 SEHNR, CDR2 FQNEAQ (reference sequence).

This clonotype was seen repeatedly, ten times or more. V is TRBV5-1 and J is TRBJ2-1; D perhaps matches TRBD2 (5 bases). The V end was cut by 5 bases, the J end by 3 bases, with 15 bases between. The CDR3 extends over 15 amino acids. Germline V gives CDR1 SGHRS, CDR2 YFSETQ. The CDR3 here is CASRYRLSDYNEQFF. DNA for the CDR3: TGCGCCAGCAGATACCGACTATCGGACTACAATGAGCAGTTCTTC.

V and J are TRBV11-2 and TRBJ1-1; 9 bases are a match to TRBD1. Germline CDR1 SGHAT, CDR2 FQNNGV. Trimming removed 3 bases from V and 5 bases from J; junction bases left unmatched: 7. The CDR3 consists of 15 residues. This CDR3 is CASSLGTGMVTEAFF. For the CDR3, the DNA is TGTGCCAGCAGCTTGGGGACAGGGATGGTGACTGAAGCTTTCTTT.

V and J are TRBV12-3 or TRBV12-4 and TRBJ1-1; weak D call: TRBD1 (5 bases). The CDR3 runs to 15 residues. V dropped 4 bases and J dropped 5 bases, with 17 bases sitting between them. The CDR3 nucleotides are TGTGCCAGCAGTTCCAGGGTAACGGTGGGTACTGAAGCTTTCTTT. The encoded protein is CASSSRVTVGTEAFF.

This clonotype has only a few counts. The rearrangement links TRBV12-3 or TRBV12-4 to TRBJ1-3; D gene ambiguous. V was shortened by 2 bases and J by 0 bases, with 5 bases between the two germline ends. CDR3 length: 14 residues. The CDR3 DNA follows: TGTGCCAGCAGTTTACAAAACTCTGGAAACACCATATATTTT. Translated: CASSLQNSGNTIYF.

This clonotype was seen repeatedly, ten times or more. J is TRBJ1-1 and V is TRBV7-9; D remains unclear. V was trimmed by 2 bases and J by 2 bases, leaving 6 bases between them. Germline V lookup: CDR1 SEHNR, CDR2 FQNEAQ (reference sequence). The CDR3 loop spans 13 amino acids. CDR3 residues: CASSLTRNTEAFF. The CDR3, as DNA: TGTGCCAGCAGCTTAACCCGAAACACTGAAGCTTTCTTT.

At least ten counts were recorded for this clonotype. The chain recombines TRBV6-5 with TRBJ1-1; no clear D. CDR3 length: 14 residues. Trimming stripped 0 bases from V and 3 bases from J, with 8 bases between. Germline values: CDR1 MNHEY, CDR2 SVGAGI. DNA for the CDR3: TGTGCCAGCAGTTACTCGGTAGGACACACTGAAGCTTTCTTT. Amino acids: CASSYSVGHTEAFF.

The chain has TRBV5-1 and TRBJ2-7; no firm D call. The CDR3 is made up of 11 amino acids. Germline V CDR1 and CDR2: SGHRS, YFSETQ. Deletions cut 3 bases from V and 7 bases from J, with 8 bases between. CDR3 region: CASSSNTEQYF. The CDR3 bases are TGCGCCAGCAGCTCTAACACTGAGCAGTACTTC.